Listed below are T cell receptor beta chains from one sample, sequenced in a study of T cell responses to AZD1222 COVID-19 vaccine. Only in-frame clones appear in the TCRdb table, and some are missing; sequencing was by immunoSEQ multiplex PCR. Here the sample spans 56,000 or so clones, about 90% being singletons. This sample comprised peripheral blood, obtained on day 0 of AZD1222 vaccination. The receptors come from an adult in good health. The CDR3 runs from the conserved cysteine through the conserved F or W. Fields, in order: CDR3 protein, CDR3 DNA, clone size, J gene, D gene, V gene. A D gene is named only where the DNA matches it firmly. Clone size is not always given. Where it is, it says once, few, many or a class for expanded clones.

CDR3: CASSPGLWNTEAFF
DNA: TGTGCCAGCAGCCCTGGACTCTGGAACACTGAAGCTTTCTTT
size: -
J: TRBJ1-1
D: -
V: TRBV5-4

CDR3: CASTTGVDGELFF
DNA: TGTGCCAGCACCACCGGGGTGGACGGGGAGCTGTTTTTT
size: -
J: TRBJ2-2
D: -
V: TRBV9

CDR3: CASRDRMNTEAFF
DNA: TGTGCCAGCAGGGACAGAATGAACACTGAAGCTTTCTTT
size: -
J: TRBJ1-1
D: -
V: TRBV2

CDR3: CASSSTAPGHTEAFF
DNA: TGTGCCAGTAGTTCGACGGCCCCGGGTCACACTGAAGCTTTCTTT
size: -
J: TRBJ1-1
D: -
V: TRBV19

CDR3: CAISENDRGGTEAFF
DNA: TGTGCCATCAGTGAGAATGACAGGGGCGGGACTGAAGCTTTCTTT
size: once
J: TRBJ1-1
D: TRBD1
V: TRBV10-3

CDR3: CASSEYTTRGYTF
DNA: TGTGCCAGCAGTGAATACACCACCCGAGGCTACACCTTC
size: -
J: TRBJ1-2
D: -
V: TRBV25-1

CDR3: CASSDRDRAYGYTF
DNA: TGTGCCAGCAGCGACCGGGACAGGGCCTATGGCTACACCTTC
size: -
J: TRBJ1-2
D: TRBD1
V: TRBV7-9

CDR3: CASSYQAGGQETQYF
DNA: TGTGCCAGCAGCTACCAAGCGGGAGGGCAGGAGACCCAGTACTTC
size: -
J: TRBJ2-5
D: TRBD2
V: TRBV7-7

CDR3: CASSGRDRINYGYTF
DNA: TGTGCCAGCAGCGGCCGGGACAGGATTAACTATGGCTACACCTTC
size: -
J: TRBJ1-2
D: TRBD1
V: TRBV6-2/TRBV6-3

CDR3: CASSFGNTEAFF
DNA: TGTGCCAGCAGCTTTGGGAACACTGAAGCTTTCTTT
size: -
J: TRBJ1-1
D: -
V: TRBV11-2

CDR3: CASQLEQGTTDTQYF
DNA: TGTGCCAGTCAGCTAGAACAGGGAACCACAGATACGCAGTATTTT
size: -
J: TRBJ2-3
D: -
V: TRBV19

CDR3: CASSIGGDSPLHF
DNA: TGTGCCAGTAGTATTGGCGGCGATTCACCCCTCCACTTT
size: -
J: TRBJ1-6
D: -
V: TRBV19

CDR3: CASTRWTSGTDTQYF
DNA: TGTGCCAGCACCCGGTGGACTAGCGGCACAGATACGCAGTATTTT
size: -
J: TRBJ2-3
D: TRBD2
V: TRBV5-6

CDR3: CASNPTGTNYGYTF
DNA: TGTGCCAGTAACCCAACTGGGACTAACTATGGCTACACCTTC
size: -
J: TRBJ1-2
D: -
V: TRBV19

CDR3: CASSEQGRYGYTF
DNA: TGTGCCAGCAGTGAACAGGGGAGGTATGGCTACACCTTC
size: -
J: TRBJ1-2
D: -
V: TRBV2

CDR3: CASNKQGSTEAFF
DNA: TGTGCCAGCAACAAACAGGGGAGCACTGAAGCTTTCTTT
size: -
J: TRBJ1-1
D: TRBD1
V: TRBV6-5

CDR3: CASSTRQGVNTEAFF
DNA: TGTGCCAGCAGCACCCGACAGGGGGTTAACACTGAAGCTTTCTTT
size: -
J: TRBJ1-1
D: TRBD1
V: TRBV9

CDR3: CASSQDRGRRLSGYTF
DNA: TGTGCCAGCAGCCAAGATAGGGGACGGAGATTAAGTGGCTACACCTTC
size: -
J: TRBJ1-2
D: -
V: TRBV3-1/TRBV3-2

CDR3: CASSGGSGSNREQYF
DNA: TGTGCCAGCAGCGGGGGGAGCGGGAGTAATCGCGAGCAGTACTTC
size: -
J: TRBJ2-7
D: TRBD2
V: TRBV9

CDR3: CASSRGRGPVGNEKLFF
DNA: TGTGCCAGCAGCCGGGGTAGAGGGCCTGTGGGTAATGAAAAACTGTTTTTT
size: once
J: TRBJ1-4
D: -
V: TRBV3-1/TRBV3-2

CDR3: CASSLRDPDYNEQFF
DNA: TGTGCCAGCAGTTTAAGGGATCCCGACTACAATGAGCAGTTCTTC
size: -
J: TRBJ2-1
D: -
V: TRBV27

CDR3: CASSLGSGAGNEQFF
DNA: TGTGCCAGCAGCTTAGGTAGCGGGGCTGGGAATGAGCAGTTCTTC
size: -
J: TRBJ2-1
D: TRBD2
V: TRBV7-8

CDR3: CASSSLGLSGNTIYF
DNA: TGTGCCAGCAGCTCGCTCGGTCTCTCCGGAAACACCATATATTTT
size: -
J: TRBJ1-3
D: -
V: TRBV5-8

CDR3: CASSQWRAGGTYNEQFF
DNA: TGTGCCAGCAGCCAATGGAGGGCGGGAGGGACCTACAATGAGCAGTTCTTC
size: -
J: TRBJ2-1
D: TRBD2
V: TRBV14

CDR3: CASGKASDEQYF
DNA: TGTGCCAGCGGGAAAGCCTCGGACGAGCAGTACTTC
size: -
J: TRBJ2-7
D: -
V: TRBV12-3/TRBV12-4

CDR3: CASSLEGFTDQETQYF
DNA: TGTGCCAGCAGCTTGGAGGGCTTTACAGACCAAGAGACCCAGTACTTC
size: -
J: TRBJ2-5
D: -
V: TRBV5-5

CDR3: CASSPPGPLNEKLFF
DNA: TGTGCCAGCTCACCACCGGGACCGCTGAATGAAAAACTGTTTTTT
size: -
J: TRBJ1-4
D: -
V: TRBV18

CDR3: CASSPTLVTSGQETQYF
DNA: TGTGCCAGCAGCCCTACCCTCGTTACTAGCGGCCAAGAGACCCAGTACTTC
size: -
J: TRBJ2-5
D: TRBD2
V: TRBV4-2

CDR3: CASSIGTLDEAFF
DNA: TGTGCCAGTAGTATAGGGACGTTGGATGAAGCTTTCTTT
size: medium-sized
J: TRBJ1-1
D: -
V: TRBV19

CDR3: CASIGFNNEQFF
DNA: TGTGCCAGCATTGGGTTCAACAATGAGCAGTTCTTC
size: -
J: TRBJ2-1
D: -
V: TRBV6-5

CDR3: CASRDLAGGGNTIYF
DNA: TGTGCCAGCAGAGATCTCGCAGGGGGCGGAAACACCATATATTTT
size: once
J: TRBJ1-3
D: TRBD1
V: TRBV2

CDR3: CASSVGLAGGTTGELFF
DNA: TGTGCCAGCAGCGTAGGCCTAGCGGGAGGGACCACCGGGGAGCTGTTTTTT
size: -
J: TRBJ2-2
D: TRBD2
V: TRBV9

CDR3: CASSSIAGPYPRTYNEQFF
DNA: TGTGCCAGCAGCTCCATAGCGGGTCCCTACCCTAGGACGTACAATGAGCAGTTCTTC
size: once
J: TRBJ2-1
D: TRBD2
V: TRBV7-8

CDR3: CASSDSILRGTSTDTQYF
DNA: TGTGCCAGCAGTGATTCCATTTTGCGGGGTACCAGCACAGATACGCAGTATTTT
size: -
J: TRBJ2-3
D: -
V: TRBV2

CDR3: CASYGHGSLTKGTEAFF
DNA: TGTGCCAGTTATGGGCACGGGTCACTAACGAAGGGCACTGAAGCTTTCTTT
size: -
J: TRBJ1-1
D: -
V: TRBV19

CDR3: CATRGSSYEQYF
DNA: TGTGCCACCAGGGGAAGCTCCTACGAGCAGTACTTC
size: -
J: TRBJ2-7
D: -
V: TRBV6-5

CDR3: CASIQLGWGRDTEAFF
DNA: TGCGCCAGCATCCAACTGGGGTGGGGGAGAGACACTGAAGCTTTCTTT
size: -
J: TRBJ1-1
D: -
V: TRBV23-1

CDR3: CASSIAGRDNEKLFF
DNA: TGTGCCAGTAGTATAGCGGGCAGAGATAATGAAAAACTGTTTTTT
size: -
J: TRBJ1-4
D: -
V: TRBV19

CDR3: CASSYSNSNTEAFF
DNA: TGTGCCAGCAGTTACTCGAACAGTAACACTGAAGCTTTCTTT
size: -
J: TRBJ1-1
D: -
V: TRBV6-6

CDR3: CASSSSYEQYF
DNA: TGTGCCAGCAGCTCATCCTACGAGCAGTACTTC
size: -
J: TRBJ2-7
D: -
V: TRBV11-2

CDR3: CSADRTDTQYF
DNA: TGCAGTGCTGACCGCACAGATACGCAGTATTTT
size: -
J: TRBJ2-3
D: -
V: TRBV20-1